Listed below are T cell receptor beta chains from one sample, sequenced in a study of OX40 agonist ivuxolimab in advanced cancers. Assay used: immunoSEQ multiplex PCR; TCRdb lists only in-frame clones, some missing. The table includes about 58,000 clones, 75% to 90% detected once. The sample in question was CD4+ or CD8+ T cells sorted from blood, obtained in a trial of the OX40 agonist ivuxolimab. These receptors were obtained from an adult with an advanced solid tumor such as melanoma, head and neck, liver or kidney cancer. Both conserved end residues are trimmed from each CDR3. The order of the fields is V gene, D gene, CDR3 protein. A D gene is named only where the DNA matches it firmly.

V: TRBV28; D: NA; CDR3: ASSGANQPQH
V: TRBV10-3; D: NA; CDR3: AISGQPATNTGELF
V: TRBV7-6; D: TRBD1; CDR3: ASSLTPGQLYNSPLH
V: TRBV6-5; D: NA; CDR3: ASSYEKTVRSPLH
V: TRBV19; D: TRBD1; CDR3: ASSQQGANEKLF
V: TRBV28; D: NA; CDR3: ASGVSGREELGGYT
V: TRBV5-1; D: NA; CDR3: ASSREGGFSSGANVLT
V: TRBV4-2; D: TRBD1; CDR3: ASSKPRTGVMVNYNSPLH
V: TRBV18; D: NA; CDR3: ASSPPTGRAF
V: TRBV7-2; D: NA; CDR3: ASSLGHSGGLGAF
V: TRBV10-3; D: NA; CDR3: AISGSTGVNREAF
V: TRBV11-2; D: TRBD2; CDR3: ASSPSGGGDNEQF
V: TRBV28; D: TRBD2; CDR3: ASGLEYNEQF
V: TRBV19; D: TRBD2; CDR3: ASSAGGSGANVLT
V: TRBV7-2; D: NA; CDR3: ASSLDYSYEQY
V: TRBV7-2; D: NA; CDR3: ASSLESSNQPQH
V: TRBV18; D: NA; CDR3: ASSPYIGGVSNYNEQF
V: TRBV7-2; D: NA; CDR3: ASSLEGRAYEQY
V: TRBV13; D: NA; CDR3: ASSSTSGNTIY
V: TRBV5-6; D: TRBD2; CDR3: ASSSSGGPTTGELF
V: TRBV5-4; D: TRBD1; CDR3: ASSFWDRGTGTQY
V: TRBV6-6; D: NA; CDR3: ASSPPARDTQY